Each of the 4 T cell receptor beta chains below was sequenced from the same sample in a study of blood T cell repertoires in COVID-19. Profiling relied on immunoSEQ multiplex PCR, and the TCRdb table lists in-frame clones only, not all of them. Here the sample spans about 300,000 clones, around 87% being singletons. Input material: peripheral blood. These receptors were collected from a man between 18 and 29 years old with active or convalescent COVID-19.

The gene calls are TRBV7-3 and TRBJ2-3, with D unclear. The length of the CDR3 is 14 residues. Germline CDR1 and CDR2: SGHTA and FQGTGA. V was trimmed by 1 base and J by 0 bases, leaving 5 bases between them. DNA of the CDR3: TGTGCCAGCAGCTTAAGGGCGAGCACAGATACGCAGTATTTT. It encodes CASSLRASTDTQYF.

V gene TRBV19 combines with J gene TRBJ1-1; D is unresolved. Germline loops: CDR1 LNHDA, CDR2 SQIVND (reference sequence). Between the trimmed V and J ends, which lost 2 bases and 4 bases, there was a span of 17 bases. The CDR3 has 16 amino acids. CDR3 coding DNA: TGTGCCAGTAGTATAACGAGGGTAAGCGACGGCACTGAAGCTTTCTTT. Translation: CASSITRVSDGTEAFF.

V gene TRBV27 combines with J gene TRBJ2-2, with D possibly matching TRBD2 (6 bases). Germline V gene sequence: CDR1 MNHEY, CDR2 SMNVEV (reference sequence). The V end lost 6 bases, the J end lost 5 bases, and 22 bases lay between the germline ends. This CDR3 spans 17 amino acids. This CDR3 reads CASRLTNSGVQTGELFF. The DNA of the CDR3 is TGTGCCAGCAGGTTAACGAACTCGGGAGTACAGACCGGGGAGCTGTTTTTT.

The rearrangement links TRBV19 to TRBJ1-5; 9 nucleotides agree with TRBD1. This CDR3 comprises 19 residues. Germline lookup yields CDR1 LNHDA and CDR2 SQIVND (reference sequence). V gave up 3 bases and J gave up 4 bases; unmatched junction bases: 16. CDR3 residues: CASSMALRTLGQGNQPQHF. The CDR3 region has the DNA TGTGCCAGTAGTATGGCCTTAAGGACCCTGGGACAGGGAAATCAGCCCCAGCATTTT.